This T cell receptor beta chain was recovered during a study of breast tumors, draining lymph nodes, adjacent tissues. Points from the study as a whole: Tumor repertoires ranked between lymph nodes and nontumor tissue in diversity, with V and J gene preferences. That most tumor T cells come from lymph nodes remained unproven. Luminal-like breast cancer showed significantly higher tumor–nontumor repertoire similarity than basal-like.

This clonotype occurred many times. Its antigen is not known. Breast cancer patients provided tissue from their axillary draining lymph nodes. TCRdb reprocessed the multiplex PCR reads via MiXCR and lists one record per CDR3 protein. The sample consists of about 89,000 distinct CDR3 sequences, roughly 28% of them appearing once. The receptor was isolated from a female donor with breast cancer. Some clones in this sample may be carry-over from other donors' samples. The sample was axillary lymph node tissue.

CDR3 nucleotide sequence: TGTGCCAGCAGCTTGGCCAGGGTAGCGGAACTTTACGAGCAGTACTTC. Translated: CASSLARVAELYEQYF. This sequence joins TRBV5-5 and TRBJ2-7; tentative D call: TRBD2 (6 bases). The CDR3 is 16 residues long. The ends were cut back, 0 bases at V and 4 bases at J, with 17 bases in the middle. In germline, CDR1 is SGHKS, CDR2 YYEKEE (reference sequence).